This paragraph reports one TCR beta chain. The antigen remains unidentified. V was pared by 8 bases and J by 0 bases, with 4 bases of the junction left unmatched. CDR3 length: 14 residues. The germline CDR1 and CDR2 sequences are ENHRY and SYGVKD. This sample was included in a study of cytomegalovirus exposure and HLA in healthy donors. Vbeta (60) and Jbeta (13) primers were used in the PCR. Data came from immunoSEQ multiplex PCR; TCRdb stores just in-frame clones and leaves some out. The sample contains about 120,000 clones, approximately 84% of which appear only once. Study conclusions and caveats: Cytomegalovirus-associated TCR beta chains were listed, numbering over 150. A later analysis reported that several of the most significant clusters appeared to be linked to common viral pathogens, among them Epstein-Barr virus. Association with HLA alleles at 0.05 false discovery rate was found for around 17,000 TCR beta sequences in a later analysis.

Healthy donors of bone marrow made up the group. The TCR was taken from a man between 18 and 29 years old in good health and CMV-seropositive. Specimen: PBMCs. The chain employs TRBV10-3 and TRBJ1-1; 9 bases line up with TRBD1. This CDR3 reads CAIGTGGVNTEAFF. As DNA, the CDR3 is TGTGCCATCGGTACAGGGGGCGTGAACACTGAAGCTTTCTTT.